This TCR beta chain was recorded in a study of T cells in Graves' hyperthyroidism and ophthalmopathy. Findings of the study overall: Blood also held most thyroid clonotypes expanded beyond 0.001.

RNA transcripts yielded amplified TCR beta CDR3 regions. The HTBI primer set was used in a first-round RT-PCR of the TCR CDR3. TCRdb processed the multiplex PCR reads anew with MiXCR; each CDR3 protein has one entry. This table has 380,000 or so distinct CDR3 sequences, approximately 13% appearing once. Germline CDR1 reads DFQATT; CDR2 reads SNEGSKA (reference sequence). V gave up 6 bases and J gave up 2 bases; unmatched junction bases: 8. CDR3 length: 14 amino acids. Comment on this clonotype: Its antigen is unidentified.

This clonotype originated in a man in his thirties or forties with Graves' hyperthyroidism that later progressed to Graves' ophthalmopathy. The V gene is TRBV20-1, the J gene TRBJ2-3; the match to TRBD2 covers 7 bases. Sequencing used blood. CDR3 sequence reads: CSASGAGDTDTQYF. In DNA form, the CDR3 reads TGCAGTGCCAGTGGGGCGGGGGACACAGATACGCAGTATTTT.